Presented here are 20 T cell receptor beta chains from one specimen sequenced in a study of CD8 T cells in Susac syndrome. Random hexamers were used to reverse transcribe about 0.5 to 1 ug of RNA. A single record per CDR3 protein comes from TCRdb applying MiXCR to the immunoSEQ multiplex PCR reads. The table records 100,000 to 150,000 distinct CDR3 sequences, just under 95% of them present only once. The material sequenced was CD8+ T cells from PBMCs. These receptors were taken from a human donor with Susac syndrome.

The CDR3 region is CASSYRFGNNEQFF. DNA of the CDR3: TGTGCCAGCAGTTACCGCTTCGGAAACAATGAGCAGTTCTTC. The chain links TRBV6-2 or TRBV6-3 to TRBJ2-1; the D is unclear. CDR3 length equals 14 residues. V lost 2 bases and J 5 bases, leaving 10 bases between the germline ends. The germline gives CDR1 MNHEY, CDR2 SVGEGT.

J is TRBJ1-1 and V is TRBV5-1; possibly TRBD1 for D (6 bases). The germline V and J ends were trimmed by 8 bases and 11 bases, with 16 bases remaining between them. Germline V gene sequence: CDR1 SGHRS, CDR2 YFSETQ. The CDR3 consists of 11 residues. The DNA of the CDR3 is TGCGCCAGTGGGGGGGCCGGAGCGGCTTTCTTT. The encoded protein is CASGGAGAAFF.

This sequence joins TRBV7-2 and TRBJ2-7; 10 bases match TRBD2. Per the germline V gene, CDR1 is SGHTA and CDR2 is FQGNSA. The trim removed 2 bases at V and 6 bases at J, leaving 7 bases unmatched. The CDR3 has 15 amino acids. The CDR3 bases are TGTGCCAGCAGCTTAAGGCTAGCGGGAGAGGGCGAGCAGTACTTC. Residues: CASSLRLAGEGEQYF.

The V and J genes are TRBV11-1 and TRBJ2-1; 7 bases are a match to TRBD2. With 1 base clipped from V and 2 bases from J, the junction kept 5 bases outside the gene matches. The CDR3 consists of 16 residues. Germline CDR1 is SGHAT and CDR2 is FQDESV (reference sequence). CDR3 DNA sequence: TGTGCCAGCAGCTTAGGCGGGAGAGCTCCCTACAATGAGCAGTTCTTC. Encoded protein: CASSLGGRAPYNEQFF.

The genes are TRBV7-2 and TRBJ2-2; 8 nucleotides line up with TRBD2. V gave up 5 bases and J gave up 5 bases; unmatched junction bases: 7. The length of the CDR3 is 15 residues. The germline V gene encodes CDR1 SGHTA and CDR2 FQGNSA. Here the CDR3 reads CASSPSGRWTGELFF. The CDR3, as DNA: TGTGCCAGCAGCCCCAGCGGGAGATGGACCGGGGAGCTGTTTTTT. Variable domain in full (rest from reference TRBV7-2 and TRBJ2-2): GAGVSQSPSNKVTEKGKDVELRCDPISGHTALYWYRQSLGQGLEFLIYFQGNSAPDKSGLPSDRFSAERTGGSVSTLTIQRTQQEDSAVYLCASSPSGRWTGELFFGEGSRLTVL.

The CDR3 DNA follows: TGTGCCAGCAGCTTAATATACGGGGAGGGTCAAGAGACCCAGTACTTC. Amino acid sequence: CASSLIYGEGQETQYF. V usage is TRBV13 and J usage is TRBJ2-5; TRBD2 aligns across 7 bases. The length of the CDR3 is 16 residues. Germline V lookup: CDR1 PRHDT, CDR2 FYEKMQ (reference sequence). With 2 bases clipped from V and 2 bases from J, the junction kept 8 bases outside the gene matches.

The V call is TRBV28, the J call TRBJ1-1, with D perhaps TRBD1 (6 bases). V gave up 3 bases and J gave up 6 bases, with 14 bases separating them. Per the germline V gene, CDR1 is MDHEN and CDR2 is SYDVKM. The CDR3 is 14 amino acids. CDR3 nucleotide sequence: TGTGCCAGCAGTTTTCGGGGGGCGTCCCCTGAAGCTTTCTTT. Amino acids: CASSFRGASPEAFF.

The rearrangement links TRBV29-1 to TRBJ1-5, with D possibly being TRBD1 (5 bases). The CDR3 loop spans 14 amino acids. CDR1 and CDR2 (germline): SQVTM, ANQGSEA. The ends were cut back, 7 bases at V and 4 bases at J, with 17 bases in the middle. CDR3 in amino acids: CSAREVGVNQPQHF. The CDR3 region has the DNA TGCAGCGCCAGGGAGGTCGGGGTGAATCAGCCCCAGCATTTT.

The sample holds one count of this clonotype. This chain connects TRBV6-5 to TRBJ2-1; TRBD2 aligns across 11 bases. Trimming took 6 bases from V and 7 from J; bases not matched to a gene: 8. Germline loops: CDR1 MNHEY, CDR2 SVGAGI. The CDR3 contains 15 residues. Written as DNA, the CDR3 is TGTGCCAGCAGCGCCACTAGCGGGAGCTTTAATGAGCAGTTCTTC. Amino acids: CASSATSGSFNEQFF.

The chain combines TRBV9 with TRBJ2-1; 8 bases map to TRBD1. From germline, CDR1 is SGDLS and CDR2 YYNGEE. V gave up 3 bases and J gave up 7 bases; unmatched junction bases: 3. The CDR3 consists of 13 residues. CDR3 coding DNA: TGTGCCAGCAGCGGCGGACAGGGTAATGAGCAGTTCTTC. Translation: CASSGGQGNEQFF.

This clonotype was seen only a few times. CDR3 residues: CASSGGTSGPDTQYF. In DNA, the CDR3 is TGTGCCAGCAGTGGCGGGACTAGCGGGCCAGATACGCAGTATTTT. V gene TRBV6-1 combines with J gene TRBJ2-3; TRBD2 matches at 12 bases. Trimming removed 4 bases from V and 4 bases from J; junction bases left unmatched: 3. The CDR3 is 15 residues long. Looked up from germline, CDR1 is MNHNS and CDR2 is SASEGT.

This chain connects TRBV14 to TRBJ2-5; D is unresolved. The length of the CDR3 is 17 residues. CDR1 is SGHDN and CDR2 is FVKESK in the germline V gene. The V end lost 4 bases, the J end lost 0 bases, and 18 bases lay between the germline ends. The CDR3 region is CASSRDVNTAYQETQYF. The CDR3 nucleotides are TGTGCCAGCAGCCGTGACGTGAACACAGCGTACCAAGAGACCCAGTACTTC.

The chain employs TRBV4-2 and TRBJ2-1; D is ambiguous. The length of the CDR3 is 14 residues. V was pared by 4 bases and J by 6 bases, with 13 bases between. Germline CDR1 reads LGHNA; CDR2 reads YNFKEQ. CDR3 region: CASSPIGLPNEQFF. Written as DNA, the CDR3 is TGTGCCAGCAGCCCTATCGGGCTACCCAATGAGCAGTTCTTC.

This clonotype was counted only a few times. This chain connects TRBV7-9 to TRBJ1-2; D possibly corresponds to TRBD1 (5 bases). Germline lookup yields CDR1 SEHNR and CDR2 FQNEAQ (reference sequence). This CDR3 is 13 amino acids long. Deletions cut 6 bases from V and 4 bases from J, with 12 bases between. CDR3 nucleotide sequence: TGTGCCAGCAGTGAGGCAGGGTCCTATGGCTACACCTTC. Its translation is CASSEAGSYGYTF.

This rearrangement joins TRBV30 to TRBJ2-5; the match to TRBD2 covers 8 bases. CDR1 and CDR2 (germline): GTSNPN, SVGIG (reference sequence). The CDR3 is made up of 14 amino acids. V shed 7 bases and J 5 bases; nucleotides not matched to a gene: 12. CDR3 nucleotide sequence: TGTGCCTTTCTCCGGGGGGGGAGCGTGGAGACCCAGTACTTC. Translating it yields CAFLRGGSVETQYF.

This sequence joins TRBV12-3 or TRBV12-4 and TRBJ2-3; 13 bases align to TRBD2. This CDR3 has 18 amino acids. With V trimmed by 7 bases and J by 0 bases, 10 bases remained unmatched. The CDR3 protein is CASTLGTSGTGSTDTQYF. The CDR3 DNA reads TGTGCCAGCACCCTAGGGACTAGCGGGACCGGTAGCACAGATACGCAGTATTTT.

The V and J genes are TRBV7-9 and TRBJ1-1; D possibly corresponds to TRBD1 (5 bases). The ends were cut back, 5 bases at V and 4 bases at J, with 17 bases in the middle. Germline CDR1 reads SEHNR; CDR2 reads FQNEAQ (reference sequence). There are 15 residues in the CDR3. The CDR3 bases are TGTGCCAGCAGCCCCCGTTCAGGGTGGAGCACTGAAGCTTTCTTT. This encodes CASSPRSGWSTEAFF.

The chain employs TRBV18 and TRBJ1-2; a possible D gene is TRBD1 (6 bases). This CDR3 is 14 amino acids long. Germline CDR1 and CDR2: KGHSH and LQKENI. Trimming removed 4 bases from V and 6 bases from J, with 15 bases in between. The CDR3 coding sequence is TGTGCCAGCTCACAAGACGACAGGCCCCATGGCTACACCTTC. Protein product: CASSQDDRPHGYTF.

A single count supports this clonotype. The chain recombines TRBV9 with TRBJ1-3, with D possibly being TRBD1 (5 bases). Germline loops: CDR1 SGDLS, CDR2 YYNGEE. Trimming removed 4 bases from V and 4 bases from J, with 15 bases in between. The CDR3 loop spans 15 amino acids. Here the CDR3 DNA reads TGTGCCAGCAGCTCCGGGACGGGAGACGGAAACACCATATATTTT. This sequence encodes CASSSGTGDGNTIYF.

The chain employs TRBV6-2 or TRBV6-3 and TRBJ2-2; TRBD2 matches 9 bases. V shed 2 bases and J 3 bases; nucleotides not matched to a gene: 1. Germline CDR1 is MNHEY and CDR2 is SVGEGT. The CDR3 has 15 amino acids. CDR3 amino acids: CASSYAGGDTGELFF. DNA for the CDR3: TGTGCCAGCAGTTACGCGGGAGGGGACACCGGGGAGCTGTTTTTT.